This T cell receptor (beta chain) derives from a study of T cells in Graves' hyperthyroidism and ophthalmopathy. Study conclusions and caveats: Ophthalmopathy got predicted by the model a median roughly 6.4 months before its onset.

The hyperthyroidism patients had all been newly diagnosed, and their disease duration was under 2 months. Their ages ranged from 18 to 65 years. PBMCs were sourced from approximately 9 ml fresh peripheral blood. This clonotype was found many times. Its antigen is as yet unknown. CDR3 length: 13 amino acids. The ends were cut back, 5 bases at V and 1 base at J, with 6 bases in the middle. Germline CDR1 and CDR2: MNHEY and SMNVEV (reference sequence). RNA transcripts provided the source from which TCR beta CDR3 regions were amplified. When the TCR CDR3 underwent first-round RT-PCR, the HTBI primer set was used. TCRdb ran MiXCR on the multiplex PCR reads and lists one entry per CDR3 protein. Of approximately 720,000 distinct CDR3 sequences in the sample, 18% are singletons; the top ten hold roughly a sixth.

Specimen: blood. The origin of this receptor is a woman in her 50s with Graves' hyperthyroidism that later progressed to Graves' ophthalmopathy. The chain couples TRBV27 to TRBJ1-5; D remains unclear. The CDR3 sequence is CASSTISNQPQHF. In DNA form, the CDR3 reads TGTGCCAGCAGTACCATCAGCAATCAGCCCCAGCATTTT.